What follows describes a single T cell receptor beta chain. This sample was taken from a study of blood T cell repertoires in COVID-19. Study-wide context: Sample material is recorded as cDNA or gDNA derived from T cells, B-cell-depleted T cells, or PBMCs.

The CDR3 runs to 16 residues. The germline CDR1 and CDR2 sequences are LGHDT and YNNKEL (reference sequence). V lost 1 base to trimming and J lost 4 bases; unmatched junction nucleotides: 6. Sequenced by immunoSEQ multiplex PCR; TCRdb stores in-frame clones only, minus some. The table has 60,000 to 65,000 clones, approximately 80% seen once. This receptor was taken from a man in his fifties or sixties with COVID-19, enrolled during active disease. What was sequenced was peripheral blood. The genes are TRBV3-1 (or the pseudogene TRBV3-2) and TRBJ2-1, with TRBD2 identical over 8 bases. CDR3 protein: CASSQASGRGYNEQFF. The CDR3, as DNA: TGTGCCAGCAGCCAAGCCAGCGGGAGAGGTTACAATGAGCAGTTCTTC.